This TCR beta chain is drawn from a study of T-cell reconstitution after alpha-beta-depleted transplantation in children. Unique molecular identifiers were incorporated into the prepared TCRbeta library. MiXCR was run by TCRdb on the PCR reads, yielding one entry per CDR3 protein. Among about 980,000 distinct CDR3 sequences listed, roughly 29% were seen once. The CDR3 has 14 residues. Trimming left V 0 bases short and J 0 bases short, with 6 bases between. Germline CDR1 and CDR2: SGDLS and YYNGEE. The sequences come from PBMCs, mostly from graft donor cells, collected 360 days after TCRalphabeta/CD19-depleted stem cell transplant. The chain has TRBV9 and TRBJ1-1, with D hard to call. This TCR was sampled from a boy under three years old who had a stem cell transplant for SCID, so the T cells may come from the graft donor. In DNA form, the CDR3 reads TGTGCCAGCAGCGTAGTCCCCATGAACACTGAAGCTTTCTTT. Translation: CASSVVPMNTEAFF.